Sequencing of this T cell receptor beta chain was carried out in a study of B cell selection in AIRE deficiency. General study results and limits: In TCRBV usage, CDR3 length and diversity, patient Tconv and Treg cells matched healthy donors.

TCRdb's copy holds only in-frame clones and misses some; the assay was immunoSEQ multiplex PCR. The table includes about 25,000 clones, over 95% detected once. Sorting defined conventional CD4 T cells as CD4+CD127+. Unrelated healthy donors provided the controls. In the case of this clone: Its antigen is as yet unknown. One end of the junction fails to match germline, which may point to a read error.

Germline CDR1 reads SGHRS; CDR2 reads YFSETQ. The CDR3 covers 12 residues. The chain uses TRBV5-1 and TRBJ2-2; no clear D gene. This receptor was identified in a human donor in good health. The sequenced sample was CD4+CD127+ conventional T cells sorted from PBMCs. The CDR3 protein is CASSSNAGELFF. The CDR3 nucleotides read TGTGCCAGCAGCTCGAACGCCGGGGAGCTGTTTTTT.